This T cell receptor beta chain stems from a study of CD8 T cells in ankylosing spondylitis. Study results and limitations: Clones linked to disease, bearing a CD8+ phenotype, were relatively rare in peripheral blood. Earlier literature documents some of the motif variants in reactive arthritis synovial fluid and blood. Seemingly characteristic of ankylosing spondylitis blood was a TCR beta motif consisting of about 8 highly homologous variants. Disease-associated clones were reportedly significantly overrepresented in matched ankylosing spondylitis synovial fluid.

Germline lookup yields CDR1 SGHAT and CDR2 FQNNGV. The CDR3 is made up of 18 amino acids. V lost 0 bases and J lost 5, with 22 bases in between. This clonotype has only a few counts. Its antigen is unidentified. As the method for making TCR beta libraries, quantitative 5'-RACE with molecular barcodes was used. MiXCR was run by TCRdb on the 5' RACE reads, yielding one entry per CDR3 protein. The sample lists some 840,000 distinct CDR3 sequences, about 12% occurring once. The sample was blood, either unsorted or a sorted T cell fraction (not recorded which). This clonotype was obtained from a male donor with ankylosing spondylitis. The rearrangement joins TRBV11-2 to TRBJ2-5; the D gene is possibly TRBD2 (5 bases). CDR3 DNA: TGTGCCAGCAGCTTAGATTTGCGGGCCTGGAATTCGAGGGAGACCCAGTACTTC. It yields the protein CASSLDLRAWNSRETQYF.